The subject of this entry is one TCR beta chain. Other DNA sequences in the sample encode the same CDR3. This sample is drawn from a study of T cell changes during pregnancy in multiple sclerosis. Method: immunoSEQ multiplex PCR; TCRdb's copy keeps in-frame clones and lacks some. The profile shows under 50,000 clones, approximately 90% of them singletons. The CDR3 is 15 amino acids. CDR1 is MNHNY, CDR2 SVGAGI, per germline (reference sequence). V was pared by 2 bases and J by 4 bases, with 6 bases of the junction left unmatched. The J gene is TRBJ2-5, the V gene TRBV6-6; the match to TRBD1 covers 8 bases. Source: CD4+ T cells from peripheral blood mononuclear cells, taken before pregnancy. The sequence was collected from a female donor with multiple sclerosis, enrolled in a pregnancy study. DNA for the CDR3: TGTGCCAGCAGTTACCCCGGACAGGGCGGAGAGACCCAGTACTTC. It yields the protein CASSYPGQGGETQYF.